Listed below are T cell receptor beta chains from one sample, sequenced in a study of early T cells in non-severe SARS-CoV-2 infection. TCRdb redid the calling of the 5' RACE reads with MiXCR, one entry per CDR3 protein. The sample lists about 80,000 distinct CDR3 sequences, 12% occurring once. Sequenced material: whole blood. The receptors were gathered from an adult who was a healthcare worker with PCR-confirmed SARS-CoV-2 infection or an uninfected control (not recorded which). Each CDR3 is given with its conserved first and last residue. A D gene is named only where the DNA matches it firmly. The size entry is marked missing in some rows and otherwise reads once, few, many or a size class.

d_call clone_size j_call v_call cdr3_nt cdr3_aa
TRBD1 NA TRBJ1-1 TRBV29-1 TGCAGCGTTGTTGGGGCAGGGGGACGGAACACTGAAGCTTTCTTT CSVVGAGGRNTEAFF
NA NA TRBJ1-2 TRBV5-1 TGCGCCAGCAGCCCAAGCAATGGCTATGGCTACACCTTC CASSPSNGYGYTF
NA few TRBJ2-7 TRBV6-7 TGTGCCAGCAGTTACCACCTCCTCCACAGGAGGTTTAACGAGCAGTACTTC CASSYHLLHRRFNEQYF
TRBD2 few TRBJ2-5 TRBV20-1 TGCAGTGCTAGGGGGACTAGCGGGACCGGACGAGAGACCCAGTACTTC CSARGTSGTGRETQYF
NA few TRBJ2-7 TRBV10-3 TGTGCCATCAGTGAGTCGACTCGGGGACCGGGGGAGCAGTACTTC CAISESTRGPGEQYF
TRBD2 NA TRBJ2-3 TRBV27 TGTGCCAGCACCCTAGCGGGAGTTGCCACAGATACGCAGTATTTT CASTLAGVATDTQYF
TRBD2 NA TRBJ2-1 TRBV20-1 TGCAGTGCTACCTCTCGGGGGGCGGGAGGCAACTACAATGAGCAGTTCTTC CSATSRGAGGNYNEQFF
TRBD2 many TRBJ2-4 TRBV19 TGTGCCAGTTCGGCGGGAGGGAACATTCAGTACTTC CASSAGGNIQYF
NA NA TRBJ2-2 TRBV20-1 TGCAGTGCTGCCCGGGTTGCCGGGGAGCTGTTTTTT CSAARVAGELFF
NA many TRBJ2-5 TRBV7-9 TGTGCCAGCAGGGGGTGGGTACAAGAGACCCAGTACTTC CASRGWVQETQYF
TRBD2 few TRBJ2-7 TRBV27 TGTGCCAGCAGTTTATTTGCGACTAGCGGGAACGAGCAGTACTTC CASSLFATSGNEQYF
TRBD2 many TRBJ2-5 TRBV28 TGTGCCAGCAGCCTTAGCGGGGGCCTCATCGAGACCCAGTACTTC CASSLSGGLIETQYF
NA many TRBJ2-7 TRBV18 TGTGCCAGCTCACCCGTCCCGGGGGCACACTCCTACGAGCAGTACTTC CASSPVPGAHSYEQYF
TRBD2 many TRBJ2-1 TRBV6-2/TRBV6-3 TGTGCCAGCAGTGTAGAGCGGGGGCATCACAATGAGCAGTTCTTC CASSVERGHHNEQFF
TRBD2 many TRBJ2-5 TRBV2 TGTGCCAGCAGTCGACTAGCGGGTGGAGGAGAGACCCAGTACTTC CASSRLAGGGETQYF
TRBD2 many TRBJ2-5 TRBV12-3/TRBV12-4 TGTGCCAGCAGTTTGACACTAGCGGGAGAGGAGACCCAGTACTTC CASSLTLAGEETQYF
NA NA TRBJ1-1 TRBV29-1 TGCAGCGCTACCTCAACGAGAGCTTTCTTT CSATSTRAFF
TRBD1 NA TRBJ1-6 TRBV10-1 TGCGCCAGCGGGGACAGGGAGAGGAGCTCCTATAATTCACCCCTCCACTTT CASGDRERSSYNSPLHF
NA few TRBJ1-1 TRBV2 TGTGCCAGCAGTGCCACATTACAAGCTTTCTTT CASSATLQAFF
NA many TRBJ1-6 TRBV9 TGTGCCAGCGGGTACGGCCAGGATAATTCACCCCTCCACTTT CASGYGQDNSPLHF
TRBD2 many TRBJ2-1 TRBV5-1 TGCGCCAGCAGCGCGGGGGACTCCTACAATGAGCAGTTCTTC CASSAGDSYNEQFF
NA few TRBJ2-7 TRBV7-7 TGTGCTAGCAGCCCAGGTTTGGGGTACGAGCAGTACTTC CASSPGLGYEQYF
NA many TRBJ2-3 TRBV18 TGTGCCAGCTCATCACAGCACACAGATACGCAGTATTTT CASSSQHTDTQYF
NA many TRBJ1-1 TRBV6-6 TGTGCCAGCAGTCCGCCTCAGCCGGGGGCGATTGAAGCTTTCTTT CASSPPQPGAIEAFF
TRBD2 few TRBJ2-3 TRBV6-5 TGTGCCAGCAGCGCGCTGGAGCGGGGGGGCCCAGATACGCAGTATTTT CASSALERGGPDTQYF
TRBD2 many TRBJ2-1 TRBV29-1 TGCAGCGGTGGGAAGCGGGAGGGGACTGAGCAGTTCTTC CSGGKREGTEQFF
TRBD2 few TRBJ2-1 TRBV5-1 TGCGCCAGCAGCTTGGTTGTTGCGGGGGGTGAGCAGTTCTTC CASSLVVAGGEQFF
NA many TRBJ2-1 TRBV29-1 TGCAGCGTCGAAGGGGGTGGCGCGAGTGAGCAGTTCTTC CSVEGGGASEQFF
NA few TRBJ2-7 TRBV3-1 TGTGCCAGCAGCCGTGAGGGCAGGGGCTACGAGCAGTACTTC CASSREGRGYEQYF
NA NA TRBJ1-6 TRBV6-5 TGTGCCAGCAGTTTGGCAGGAGGGAATTCACCCCTCCACTTT CASSLAGGNSPLHF
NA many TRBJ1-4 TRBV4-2 TGTGCCAGCAGTGAGCCCGGCCCAACTAATGAAAAACTGTTTTTT CASSEPGPTNEKLFF
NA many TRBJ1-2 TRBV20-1 TGCAGTGCTAGAGAGCGTGGCGGTTCTAACTATGGCTACACCTTC CSARERGGSNYGYTF
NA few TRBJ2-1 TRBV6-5 TGTGCCAGCAGTTCGACAGGGGCCCTAGCGGGTTCCTACAATGAGCAGTTCTTC CASSSTGALAGSYNEQFF
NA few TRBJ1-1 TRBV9 TGTGCCAGCAGCGCATATATTTCCGACACTGAAGCTTTCTTT CASSAYISDTEAFF
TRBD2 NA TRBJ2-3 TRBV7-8 TGTGCCAGCAGCTCCCGACCGAAAACTAGCGGGAACACAGATACGCAGTATTTT CASSSRPKTSGNTDTQYF
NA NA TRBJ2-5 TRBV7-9 TGTGCCAGCAGCTTAGCCGAGGTTTGGGAGACCCAGTACTTC CASSLAEVWETQYF
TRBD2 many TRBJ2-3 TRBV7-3 TGTGCCAGCAGCCCCGGGGGGACTAGCACAGATACGCAGTATTTT CASSPGGTSTDTQYF
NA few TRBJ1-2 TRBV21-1 TGTGCCAGCAGCTCTCCGCCCACCTTC CASSSPPTF
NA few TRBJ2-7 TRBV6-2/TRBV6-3 TGTGCCAGCAGTTGGGCGGCCTACGAGCAGTACTTC CASSWAAYEQYF
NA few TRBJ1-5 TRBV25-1 TGTGCCAGCAGTGAATCCGGGTTGATTAGCAATCAGCCCCAGCATTTT CASSESGLISNQPQHF
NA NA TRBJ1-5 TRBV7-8 TGTGCCAGCAGGCTCTCCGGGGAAGGCAATCAGCCCCAGCATTTT CASRLSGEGNQPQHF
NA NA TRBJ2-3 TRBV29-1 TGCAGCGTGGGGGACAATACGCAGTATTTT CSVGDNTQYF
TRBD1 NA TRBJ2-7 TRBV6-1 TGTGCCAGCAGGGGGACAGGGGGAGTTTACGAGCAGTACTTC CASRGTGGVYEQYF
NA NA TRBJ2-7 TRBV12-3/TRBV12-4 TGTGCCAGCAGTTTATTCCGCAGGTACGAGCAGTACTTC CASSLFRRYEQYF
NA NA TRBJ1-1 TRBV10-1 TGCGCCAGCAGTGAATGGGAGGGGGTTCCGGCTGAAGCTTTCTTT CASSEWEGVPAEAFF
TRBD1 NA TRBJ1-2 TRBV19 TGTGCCAGTAGTCCGACAGGGGGCTCAGATGGCTACACCTTC CASSPTGGSDGYTF
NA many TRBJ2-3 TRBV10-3 TGTGCCATCAGTCGCCTCTGGAGAACGCAGTATTTT CAISRLWRTQYF
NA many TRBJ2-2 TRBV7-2 TGTGCCAGCAGCTTAGCCGTGGGGGAGCTGTTTTTT CASSLAVGELFF
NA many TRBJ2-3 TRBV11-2 TGTGCCAGCAGCCTGGGGGGCCCCACAGATACGCAGTATTTT CASSLGGPTDTQYF
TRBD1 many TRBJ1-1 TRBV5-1 TGCGCCAGCAGCTTGCCCGGACAGGGGTCTGAAGCTTTCTTT CASSLPGQGSEAFF
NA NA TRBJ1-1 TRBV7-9 TGTGCCAGCAGCTCACACTGGGGGGCGAACACTGAAGCTTTCTTT CASSSHWGANTEAFF
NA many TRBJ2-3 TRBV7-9 TGTGCCAGCAGCTGGCCTGGCACAGATACGCAGTATTTT CASSWPGTDTQYF
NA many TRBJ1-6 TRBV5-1 TGCGCCAGCAGCTTGGAACCGACTGCACCTAATTCACCCCTCCACTTT CASSLEPTAPNSPLHF
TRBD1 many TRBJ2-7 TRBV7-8 TGTGCCAGCAGCTTAGCAGGGGACAGCTCCTACGAGCAGTACTTC CASSLAGDSSYEQYF
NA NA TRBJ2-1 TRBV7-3 TGTGCCAGCAGCTCCCTGAGGGAGAGCAATGAGCAGTTCTTC CASSSLRESNEQFF